Listed here are 30 T cell receptor beta chains from one sample, sequenced in a study of blood T cell repertoires in COVID-19. The method was immunoSEQ multiplex PCR; TCRdb's version includes in-frame clones alone and lacks a portion of them. The data show roughly 200,000 clones, with 80% to 95% seen just once and 0.5% to 0.6% held by the top ten. Sequencing used peripheral blood. The receptors come from a man aged 50-60 years with acute or convalescent COVID-19.

In this sample, this clone turned up once. The V call is TRBV4-1, the J call TRBJ2-5; the match to TRBD2 covers 9 bases. The germline CDR1 and CDR2 sequences are MGHRA and YSYEKL. The CDR3 length is 16 residues. V trimming: 1 base; J trimming: 2 bases; junction bases outside the gene matches: 5. The chain's CDR3 is CASSQGAGGGQETQYF. For the CDR3, the DNA is TGCGCCAGCAGCCAAGGCGCGGGAGGGGGACAAGAGACCCAGTACTTC.

Written as DNA, the CDR3 is TGTGCCTGGTCCGGGACGGGACTAGCGGGAGCCTACGAGCAGTACTTC. Translated: CAWSGTGLAGAYEQYF. The chain joins TRBV30 to TRBJ2-7; 14 bases align to TRBD2. CDR3 length: 16 residues. Germline values: CDR1 GTSNPN, CDR2 SVGIG (reference sequence). V was clipped by 5 bases and J by 2 bases; unmatched bases: 8.

The V gene is TRBV9, the J gene TRBJ2-5; no clear D. The V end was cut by 2 bases, the J end by 5 bases, with 10 bases between. This CDR3 has 13 residues. Per the germline V gene, CDR1 is SGDLS and CDR2 is YYNGEE. The CDR3 coding sequence is TGTGCCAGCAGCGTTTGGCCGCTGGAGACCCAGTACTTC. It is translated as CASSVWPLETQYF.

The J gene is TRBJ1-5, the V gene TRBV4-2, with D tentatively TRBD1 (5 bases). V was trimmed by 4 bases and J by 8 bases, leaving 12 bases between them. This CDR3 comprises 13 residues. CDR1 LGHNA and CDR2 YNFKEQ come from the germline V gene. Written as DNA, the CDR3 is TGTGCCAGCAGCCGACAGAGCCTGGAGCCCCAGCATTTT. Amino acids: CASSRQSLEPQHF.

J is TRBJ2-7 and V is TRBV6-1; D possibly corresponds to TRBD1 (5 bases). The CDR3 loop spans 13 amino acids. Trimming pared 2 bases from V and 1 base from J, leaving 6 bases between. Germline-derived CDR1 and CDR2 are MNHNS and SASEGT. CDR3 bases: TGTGCCAGCAGTGAAAGGGGTTCCTACGAGCAGTACTTC. As protein: CASSERGSYEQYF.

The rearrangement links TRBV28 to TRBJ2-1; tentatively, D is TRBD2 (7 bases). CDR3 length: 15 residues. CDR1 is MDHEN and CDR2 is SYDVKM in the germline V gene. V was cut by 1 base and J by 5 bases, with 12 bases left in between. CDR3 bases: TGTGCCAGCAGTTTATTGTCGGGGGGCAACAATGAGCAGTTCTTC. Translating gives CASSLLSGGNNEQFF.

The V and J genes are TRBV29-1 and TRBJ2-1; D unresolved. CDR1 is SQVTM and CDR2 is ANQGSEA in the germline V gene. The V end lost 3 bases, the J end lost 4 bases, and 7 bases lay between the germline ends. The CDR3 runs to 12 residues. The CDR3 is CSVEAEYNEQFF. Written as DNA, the CDR3 is TGCAGCGTTGAGGCGGAGTACAATGAGCAGTTCTTC.

The chain joins TRBV6-6 to TRBJ1-1, with D perhaps TRBD1 (5 bases). The germline gives CDR1 MNHNY, CDR2 SVGAGI (reference sequence). CDR3 length equals 11 residues. Trimming pared 6 bases from V and 8 bases from J, leaving 10 bases between. CDR3 loop: CASSKDREAFF. In DNA, the CDR3 is TGTGCCAGCAGCAAAGACAGAGAAGCTTTCTTT.

This clone was observed a few times. The V gene is TRBV19, the J gene TRBJ1-1; D might be TRBD1 (5 bases). Germline V CDR1 and CDR2: LNHDA, SQIVND (reference sequence). CDR3 length: 14 amino acids. Trimming cost V 4 bases and J 4 bases, with 13 bases left between them. CDR3 in DNA: TGTGCCAGTAGTAACCACTGGGGGGGCACTGAAGCTTTCTTT. Translating it yields CASSNHWGGTEAFF.

This chain connects TRBV2 to TRBJ2-2; 11 bases match TRBD1. Trimming removed 7 bases from V and 4 bases from J; junction bases left unmatched: 2. Per the germline V gene, CDR1 is SNHLY and CDR2 is FYNNEI. CDR3 length: 14 amino acids. CDR3 protein: CASNGQGATGELFF. The CDR3 nucleotides are TGTGCCAGCAACGGACAGGGGGCCACCGGGGAGCTGTTTTTT.

The chain recombines TRBV9 with TRBJ1-3, with D perhaps TRBD1 (6 bases). The CDR3 contains 15 residues. With 0 bases removed from V and 0 bases from J, the gap between germline ends came to 7 bases. In germline, CDR1 is SGDLS, CDR2 YYNGEE. CDR3: CASSVGTVSGNTIYF. The CDR3 nucleotides are TGTGCCAGCAGCGTAGGGACAGTCTCTGGAAACACCATATATTTT.

V gene TRBV10-3 combines with J gene TRBJ1-4; a weak D match, TRBD1 (5 bases). Germline V lookup: CDR1 ENHRY, CDR2 SYGVKD. Trimming pared 0 bases from V and 6 bases from J, leaving 11 bases between. The CDR3 runs 15 residues. DNA of the CDR3: TGTGCCATCAGTGAGTCCATGGAGACAGATGAAAAACTGTTTTTT. It encodes CAISESMETDEKLFF.

The chain joins TRBV7-9 to TRBJ1-1; D perhaps matches TRBD1 (6 bases). This CDR3 contains 14 residues. The V gene lost 7 bases and the J gene lost 0 bases, with 12 bases spanning the gap. Germline V gene sequence: CDR1 SEHNR, CDR2 FQNEAQ (reference sequence). The CDR3 spells CASNRQGLNTEAFF. The CDR3 DNA sequence: TGTGCCAGCAACCGTCAGGGGTTGAACACTGAAGCTTTCTTT.

This clone counts as medium-sized (0.01 to 0.1%). The chain couples TRBV29-1 to TRBJ2-1; 16 bases match TRBD2. V shed 6 bases, J shed 14 bases, and the junction held 19 bases outside the gene matches. Germline-derived CDR1 and CDR2 are SQVTM and ANQGSEA. CDR3 length: 17 residues. The CDR3 region is CSVKTGTSGRASQIEFF. The CDR3 region has the DNA TGCAGCGTAAAAACCGGGACTAGCGGGAGGGCCAGCCAAATTGAGTTCTTC.

This chain links TRBV4-3 with TRBJ2-1; D call uncertain. The CDR3 length is 14 residues. CDR1 and CDR2 from the germline V gene are LGHNA and YSLEER. V lost 4 bases and J 5 bases, leaving 12 bases between the germline ends. The CDR3 spells CASSRSYSNNEQFF. CDR3 DNA: TGCGCCAGCAGCCGATCGTACAGTAACAATGAGCAGTTCTTC.

CDR3 residues: CASSFYPGDGYTF. CDR3 in DNA: TGTGCCAGCAGCTTCTATCCAGGGGATGGCTACACCTTC. The rearrangement uses TRBV7-8 and TRBJ1-2; the D gene is possibly TRBD1 (6 bases). This CDR3 is 13 amino acids long. Germline lookup yields CDR1 SGHVS and CDR2 FQNEAQ. V lost 3 bases, J lost 6 bases, and 11 bases lay in between.

The chain combines TRBV14 with TRBJ2-7; 14 bases line up with TRBD2. Losses at the gene ends were 2 bases for V and 6 bases for J; bases not matched to a gene: 3. This CDR3 is 15 amino acids long. CDR1 and CDR2 from the germline V gene are SGHDN and FVKESK. The CDR3 DNA reads TGTGCCAGCAGCCAACCGGGACTAGCGGGAGCCGAGCAGTACTTC. It encodes CASSQPGLAGAEQYF.

The chain couples TRBV5-1 to TRBJ2-7, with TRBD1 matching 12 bases. CDR1 is SGHRS, CDR2 YFSETQ, per germline. This CDR3 contains 16 residues. Trimming at V came to 4 bases and at J to 6 bases, leaving 11 bases not matched to a gene. CDR3 in DNA: TGCGCCAGCAGCACCCTTACCGGGACAGGGGGCGGCGAGCAGTACTTC. It specifies CASSTLTGTGGGEQYF.

This chain uses TRBV28 with TRBJ1-5; D call uncertain. Trimming left V 5 bases short and J 4 bases short, with 6 bases between. The germline gives CDR1 MDHEN, CDR2 SYDVKM. There are 12 residues in the CDR3. The CDR3 nucleotides are TGTGCCAGCAGTGTAGTAAATCAGCCCCAGCATTTT. Translated: CASSVVNQPQHF. The full variable domain, completed using reference TRBV28 and TRBJ1-5, is DVKVTQSSRYLVKRTGEKVFLECVQDMDHENMFWYRQDPGLGLRLIYFSYDVKMKEKGDIPEGYSVSREKKERFSLILESASTNQTSMYLCASSVVNQPQHFGDGTRLSIL.

The chain is built from TRBV7-2 and TRBJ1-1; the D gene is possibly TRBD1 (6 bases). The CDR3 extends over 14 amino acids. The V end lost 3 bases, the J end lost 1 base, and 9 bases lay between the germline ends. Germline V gene lookup returns CDR1 SGHTA and CDR2 FQGNSA. For the CDR3, the DNA is TGTGCCAGCAGCTTGCAGGGGTGGAACACTGAAGCTTTCTTT. As protein: CASSLQGWNTEAFF.

This clone was recorded once. Other DNA sequences in this specimen translate into the identical CDR3. The genes are TRBV18 and TRBJ2-2, with 7 bases fitting TRBD2. The CDR3 consists of 14 residues. Germline V lookup: CDR1 KGHSH, CDR2 LQKENI. V dropped 3 bases and J dropped 5; count of bases not matched to a gene: 3. For the CDR3, the DNA is TGTGCCAGCTCACCGGCTAGCGGTACCGGGGAGCTGTTTTTT. Encoded protein: CASSPASGTGELFF.

The gene calls are TRBV19 and TRBJ2-1, with 9 bases lining up with TRBD2. J lost 6 bases, V lost 7 bases, and 10 bases had no gene match. Germline assignment: CDR1 LNHDA and CDR2 SQIVND (reference sequence). The CDR3 runs 15 residues. The CDR3 DNA reads as TGTGCCAGTACATCACCTAGCGGGACTTCCAATGAGCAGTTCTTC. This codes for CASTSPSGTSNEQFF.

The V and J genes are TRBV2 and TRBJ2-4, with TRBD2 matching 12 bases. Germline V gene lookup returns CDR1 SNHLY and CDR2 FYNNEI. The V segment lost 6 bases and the J segment 0 bases; nucleotides outside the gene matches: 6. CDR3 size: 17 residues. Here the CDR3 reads CASRDLAGGPAKNIQYF. DNA for the CDR3: TGTGCCAGCAGGGATCTAGCGGGAGGGCCAGCCAAAAACATTCAGTACTTC.

The chain combines TRBV2 with TRBJ2-3, with D perhaps TRBD2 (6 bases). V dropped 2 bases and J dropped 0 bases, with 18 bases sitting between them. This CDR3 is 18 amino acids long. Germline V gene data show CDR1 as SNHLY and CDR2 as FYNNEI. For the CDR3, the DNA is TGTGCCAGCAGTGAAAGGCTCCTTAGCGGTGCTAGCACAGATACGCAGTATTTT. Its translation: CASSERLLSGASTDTQYF.

The chain couples TRBV18 to TRBJ2-5, with D possibly being TRBD1 (6 bases). Per the germline V gene, CDR1 is KGHSH and CDR2 is LQKENI. The CDR3 has 13 residues. V dropped 3 bases and J dropped 5 bases, with 10 bases sitting between them. The DNA for the CDR3 is TGTGCCAGCTCACCCGGACAGAGGGAGACCCAGTACTTC. Residues: CASSPGQRETQYF.

This chain joins TRBV5-1 and TRBJ2-1, with TRBD1 identical over 7 bases. Germline assignment: CDR1 SGHRS and CDR2 YFSETQ. Unmatched junction bases numbered 7, after V lost 6 bases and J lost 7 bases. The CDR3 is made up of 13 amino acids. The chain's CDR3 is CASTTGATNEQFF. Written as DNA, the CDR3 is TGCGCCAGCACAACAGGGGCTACAAATGAGCAGTTCTTC.

The chain recombines TRBV28 with TRBJ1-1; D not resolved. V was clipped by 5 bases and J by 1 base, with 2 bases between them. The germline CDR1 and CDR2 sequences are MDHEN and SYDVKM. The CDR3 runs to 11 residues. CDR3 region: CASSQNTEAFF. The CDR3 nucleotides read TGTGCCAGCAGTCAGAACACTGAAGCTTTCTTT.

This sequence joins TRBV5-4 and TRBJ2-2; D may be TRBD2 (6 bases). Germline CDR1 is SGHNT and CDR2 is YYREEE (reference sequence). The V end lost 1 base, the J end lost 4 bases, and 14 bases lay between the germline ends. The CDR3 runs 16 residues. The CDR3 reads CASSLFAGGPTGELFF. CDR3 DNA: TGTGCCAGCAGCTTGTTTGCAGGAGGGCCCACCGGGGAGCTGTTTTTT.

The V call is TRBV21-1, the J call TRBJ1-1; the table assigns TRBD1, which was not confirmed against the DNA. TRBV21-1 represents a pseudogene. The length of the CDR3 is 15 residues. The DNA for the CDR3 is TGTGCCAGCAGCGAAGGGGGCAGGGGATATTCTGAAGCTTTCTTT. This translates into CASSEGGRGYSEAFF.

The chain employs TRBV7-3 and TRBJ2-3, with TRBD1 identical over 7 bases. With V trimmed by 1 base and J by 1 base, 5 bases remained unmatched. Germline values: CDR1 SGHTA, CDR2 FQGTGA. The CDR3 loop spans 16 amino acids. CDR3 protein: CASSLNRGVGTDTQYF. In nucleotides, the CDR3 is TGTGCCAGCAGCTTAAACAGGGGCGTCGGCACAGATACGCAGTATTTT.